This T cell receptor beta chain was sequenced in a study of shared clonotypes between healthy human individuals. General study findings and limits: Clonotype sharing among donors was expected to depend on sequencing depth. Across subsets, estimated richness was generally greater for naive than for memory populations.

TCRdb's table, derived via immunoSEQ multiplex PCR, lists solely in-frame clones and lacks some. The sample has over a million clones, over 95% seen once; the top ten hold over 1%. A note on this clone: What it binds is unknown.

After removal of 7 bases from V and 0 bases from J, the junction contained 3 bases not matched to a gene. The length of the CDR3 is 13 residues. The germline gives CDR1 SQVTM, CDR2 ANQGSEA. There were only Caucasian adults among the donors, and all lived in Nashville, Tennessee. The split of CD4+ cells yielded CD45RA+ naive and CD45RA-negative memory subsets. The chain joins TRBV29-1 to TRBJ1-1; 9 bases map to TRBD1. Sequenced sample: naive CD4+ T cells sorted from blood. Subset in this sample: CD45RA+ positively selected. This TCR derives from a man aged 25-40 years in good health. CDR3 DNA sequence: TGCAGCGGGGACAGGGACCTGAACACTGAAGCTTTCTTT. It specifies CSGDRDLNTEAFF.